A single sample gave rise to the 24 T cell receptor beta chains below, sequenced in a study of T cells after yellow fever vaccination. MiXCR, applied by TCRdb to the 5' RACE reads, yields one record per CDR3 protein. The sample lists nearly 550,000 distinct CDR3 sequences, 15% to 20% occurring once. Sequenced material: PBMCs, taken 15 days after the yellow fever booster vaccination. These receptors originate from a man in his thirties or forties who received the YFV17D yellow fever vaccine.

This chain links TRBV10-3 with TRBJ1-1, with a possible D match to TRBD1 (6 bases). Germline V lookup: CDR1 ENHRY, CDR2 SYGVKD. The length of the CDR3 is 15 residues. V lost 6 bases, J lost 1 base, and 15 bases lay in between. The DNA of the CDR3 is TGTGCCATCAGGACAGGCGACGGTTCGAACACTGAAGCTTTCTTT. Its protein is CAIRTGDGSNTEAFF.

V and J are TRBV7-3 and TRBJ2-3; D is perhaps TRBD1 (5 bases). Germline V gene lookup returns CDR1 SGHTA and CDR2 FQGTGA. The CDR3 contains 13 residues. V was cut by 5 bases and J by 6 bases, with 12 bases left in between. In nucleotides, the CDR3 is TGTGCCAGCAGCCCTCCAGGGTTCGATACGCAGTATTTT. Residues: CASSPPGFDTQYF.

This clonotype was counted only a few times. V usage is TRBV5-1 and J usage is TRBJ2-5, with TRBD2 as a possible D gene (5 bases). The CDR3 has 15 residues. Looked up from germline, CDR1 is SGHRS and CDR2 is YFSETQ. V lost 5 bases and J 5 bases, leaving 19 bases between the germline ends. Here the CDR3 DNA reads TGCGCCAGCAGACTAGACCCAGTCGGGCGGGAGACCCAGTACTTC. Translation gives CASRLDPVGRETQYF.

This clonotype was detected a few times. This chain joins TRBV20-1 and TRBJ1-5; D might be TRBD1 (5 bases). Germline V gene lookup returns CDR1 DFQATT and CDR2 SNEGSKA (reference sequence). The CDR3 has 13 residues. Trimming pared 1 base from V and 11 bases from J, leaving 15 bases between. The CDR3 sequence is CSARVGGTRAQHF. DNA of the CDR3: TGCAGTGCTAGAGTGGGGGGGACTAGGGCCCAGCATTTT.

The J gene is TRBJ2-1, the V gene TRBV25-1, with 11 bases identical to TRBD2. V lost 8 bases and J lost 6; bases outside the gene matches: 3. The CDR3 consists of 13 residues. Germline CDR1 and CDR2: MGHDK and SYGVNS. CDR3 loop: CASGLAGRNEQFF. CDR3 bases: TGTGCCAGCGGACTAGCGGGCCGCAATGAGCAGTTCTTC.

The J gene is TRBJ2-7, the V gene TRBV20-1, with a weak D call TRBD1 (5 bases). This CDR3 region has 14 residues. Germline CDR1 is DFQATT and CDR2 is SNEGSKA (reference sequence). V was trimmed by 3 bases and J by 3 bases, leaving 15 bases between them. For the CDR3, the DNA is TGCAGTGCTAGGGTCGAGAAGGGGCGCTACGAGCAGTACTTC. Amino acid sequence: CSARVEKGRYEQYF.

This clonotype was detected only a few times. The rearrangement uses TRBV7-9 and TRBJ2-1, with D possibly TRBD2 on 5 matching bases. This CDR3 spans 15 amino acids. Trimming shortened V by 7 bases and J by 6 bases, and 19 bases separated the two germline ends. CDR1 is SEHNR and CDR2 is FQNEAQ in the germline V gene (reference sequence). The CDR3 region has the DNA TGTGCCAGCAACTCACCCCCGGGGTTTGCCAATGAGCAGTTCTTC. It is translated as CASNSPPGFANEQFF.

The table lists this clonotype with many counts. The chain employs TRBV7-2 and TRBJ2-7; 7 bases map to TRBD2. The CDR3 is 14 amino acids. V shed 0 bases and J 4 bases; nucleotides not matched to a gene: 3. Germline CDR1 SGHTA, CDR2 FQGNSA. The CDR3 is CASSLAGGNYEQYF. CDR3 sequence (DNA): TGTGCCAGCAGCTTAGCGGGAGGGAATTACGAGCAGTACTTC.

This clonotype turned up a few times. The chain uses TRBV29-1 and TRBJ1-2; no clear D. Germline CDR1 SQVTM, CDR2 ANQGSEA. The CDR3 covers 14 residues. Here the CDR3 DNA reads TGCACCCCTGTTGAACGGTGGCCCCTCTATGGCTACACCTTC. Its protein is CTPVERWPLYGYTF. The variable domain in full, with the rest retrieved from reference TRBV29-1 and TRBJ1-2, is SAVISQKPSRDICQRGTSLTIQCQVDSQVTMMFWYRQQPGQSLTLIATANQGSEATYESGFVIDKFPISRPNLTFSTLTVSNMSPEDSSIYLCTPVERWPLYGYTFGSGTRLTVV.

The rearrangement uses TRBV30 and TRBJ2-6; tentative D call: TRBD2 (5 bases). The germline V and J ends were trimmed by 4 bases and 2 bases, with 9 bases remaining between them. The length of the CDR3 is 14 residues. Germline values: CDR1 GTSNPN, CDR2 SVGIG (reference sequence). The CDR3 DNA follows: TGTGCCTGGATGGAGGCGGCTGGGGCCAACGTCCTGACTTTC. Translated, it gives CAWMEAAGANVLTF. Supplemented by reference TRBV30 and TRBJ2-6, the full variable domain reads SQTIHQWPATLVQPVGSPLSLECTVEGTSNPNLYWYRQAAGRGLQLLFYSVGIGQISSEVPQNLSASRPQDRQFILSSKKLLLSDSGFYLCAWMEAAGANVLTFGAGSRLTVL.

This clonotype has only a few counts. The gene calls are TRBV3-1 and TRBJ2-7; a possible D gene is TRBD2 (6 bases). Trimming shortened V by 1 base and J by 4 bases, and 8 bases separated the two germline ends. This CDR3 spans 13 amino acids. CDR1 and CDR2 (germline): LGHDT, YNNKEL (reference sequence). This chain's CDR3 is CASSQVEGYEQYF. The CDR3 bases are TGTGCCAGCAGCCAAGTGGAGGGTTACGAGCAGTACTTC.

This clonotype was observed a handful of times. The genes are TRBV5-1 and TRBJ2-3, with D perhaps TRBD1 (6 bases). CDR1 SGHRS and CDR2 YFSETQ come from the germline V gene. Deletions cut 9 bases from V and 6 bases from J, with 20 bases between. The CDR3 sequence is 14 residues long. CDR3 sequence (DNA): TGCGCCACCTCTTCACAGGGTCCCAAGGATACGCAGTATTTT. Its protein product is CATSSQGPKDTQYF. Combining the CDR3 with reference TRBV5-1 and TRBJ2-3 gives the whole variable domain KAGVTQTPRYLIKTRGQQVTLSCSPISGHRSVSWYQQTPGQGLQFLFEYFSETQRNKGNFPGRFSGRQFSNSRSEMNVSTLELGDSALYLCATSSQGPKDTQYFGPGTRLTVL.

The V and J genes are TRBV7-9 and TRBJ1-1; 9 bases align to TRBD1. Trimming took 11 bases from V and 5 from J; bases not matched to a gene: 9. CDR3 length: 13 amino acids. Germline V CDR1 and CDR2: SEHNR, FQNEAQ (reference sequence). The DNA for the CDR3 is TGTGCCGGTAAACAGGGGGCGCGTACTGAAGCTTTCTTT. Translation: CAGKQGARTEAFF.

This clonotype was seen a few times. This sequence joins TRBV6-5 and TRBJ1-1; the D is unclear. Germline V lookup: CDR1 MNHEY, CDR2 SVGAGI. The CDR3 sequence is 16 residues long. Deletions cut 2 bases from V and 3 bases from J, with 16 bases between. For the CDR3, the DNA is TGTGCCAGCAGTTACGGTGGGGATAGGGTAGACACTGAAGCTTTCTTT. It is translated as CASSYGGDRVDTEAFF.

This chain joins TRBV6-1 and TRBJ2-7; D unclear. The germline CDR1 and CDR2 sequences are MNHNS and SASEGT. V lost 6 bases and J lost 3, with 18 bases in between. This CDR3 is built from 15 residues. CDR3 sequence (DNA): TGTGCCAGCAGCCCGCAGGCTAGTGGGGTCTACGAGCAGTACTTC. It translates to CASSPQASGVYEQYF.

This clonotype has more than one count but fewer than ten. The V and J genes are TRBV7-2 and TRBJ2-5; D may correspond to TRBD1 or TRBD2 (5 bases each). This CDR3 has 16 amino acids. In germline, CDR1 is SGHTA, CDR2 FQGNSA. V was cut by 4 bases and J by 4 bases, with 19 bases left in between. The CDR3 loop reads CASSYRTGPAGETQYF. The CDR3 nucleotides read TGTGCCAGCAGCTATCGTACGGGGCCCGCGGGAGAGACCCAGTACTTC.

This clonotype was recorded a few times. The chain joins TRBV7-2 to TRBJ2-7, with D possibly TRBD1 on 5 matching bases. V lost 2 bases and J lost 4, with 15 bases in between. There are 15 residues in the CDR3. The germline V gene has CDR1 SGHTA and CDR2 FQGNSA. The CDR3 sequence is CASSLSHARAYEQYF. The CDR3 region has the DNA TGTGCCAGCAGCTTAAGCCATGCCAGGGCATACGAGCAGTACTTC.

The chain links TRBV2 to TRBJ2-7; a possible D gene is TRBD2 (6 bases). V was shortened by 11 bases and J by 1 base, with 15 bases between the two germline ends. The CDR3 extends over 13 amino acids. Germline V gene lookup returns CDR1 SNHLY and CDR2 FYNNEI. The DNA of the CDR3 is TGTGCCGTCACCGGGACTGATTCCTACGAGCAGTACTTC. As protein: CAVTGTDSYEQYF.

This chain joins TRBV27 and TRBJ2-7; 13 bases fit TRBD2. Germline V gene sequence: CDR1 MNHEY, CDR2 SMNVEV (reference sequence). V lost 6 bases, J lost 5 bases, and 13 bases stayed unmatched. The length of the CDR3 is 17 residues. For the CDR3, the DNA is TGTGCCAGCAGGCCGTCCGGGACTAGCGGGAAGGGGGACGAGCAGTACTTC. Translation gives CASRPSGTSGKGDEQYF.

The rearrangement uses TRBV6-1 and TRBJ2-7, with D maybe TRBD1 (5 bases). The CDR3 extends over 14 amino acids. CDR1 is MNHNS and CDR2 is SASEGT in the germline V gene. Trimming cost V 8 bases and J 0 bases, with 14 bases left between them. CDR3 loop: CASVQQGSSYEQYF. The DNA of the CDR3 is TGTGCCAGCGTGCAGCAGGGCAGCTCCTACGAGCAGTACTTC.

The V call is TRBV20-1, the J call TRBJ2-3; tentatively, D is TRBD2 (6 bases). In germline, CDR1 is DFQATT, CDR2 SNEGSKA (reference sequence). With 4 bases removed from V and 3 bases from J, the gap between germline ends came to 11 bases. The CDR3 covers 13 residues. The CDR3 coding sequence is TGCAGTGCTATGCTAGCGTTGACAGATACGCAGTATTTT. Its translation is CSAMLALTDTQYF.

The V call is TRBV12-3 or TRBV12-4, the J call TRBJ1-1; 9 bases map to TRBD1. V shed 6 bases, J shed 0 bases, and the junction held 2 bases outside the gene matches. The CDR3 consists of 14 residues. In DNA, the CDR3 is TGTGCCAGCAGGACAGGGGGACTGAACACTGAAGCTTTCTTT. It translates to CASRTGGLNTEAFF.

This chain connects TRBV3-1 to TRBJ1-1, with D perhaps matching TRBD1 (5 bases). The germline V gene has CDR1 LGHDT and CDR2 YNNKEL (reference sequence). Trimming pared 2 bases from V and 1 base from J, leaving 8 bases between. This CDR3 has 14 residues. CDR3 loop: CASSQLRGNTEAFF. Here the CDR3 DNA reads TGTGCCAGCAGCCAACTGAGGGGGAACACTGAAGCTTTCTTT.

A few counts support this clonotype. The chain couples TRBV6-5 to TRBJ2-3; D unclear. CDR3 length: 15 amino acids. Trimming took off 2 bases at V and 2 bases at J, with 11 bases between the two ends. Germline CDR1 MNHEY, CDR2 SVGAGI. The CDR3 sequence is CASSYDPPPTDTQYF. The CDR3 nucleotides read TGTGCCAGCAGTTACGACCCGCCGCCCACAGATACGCAGTATTTT.